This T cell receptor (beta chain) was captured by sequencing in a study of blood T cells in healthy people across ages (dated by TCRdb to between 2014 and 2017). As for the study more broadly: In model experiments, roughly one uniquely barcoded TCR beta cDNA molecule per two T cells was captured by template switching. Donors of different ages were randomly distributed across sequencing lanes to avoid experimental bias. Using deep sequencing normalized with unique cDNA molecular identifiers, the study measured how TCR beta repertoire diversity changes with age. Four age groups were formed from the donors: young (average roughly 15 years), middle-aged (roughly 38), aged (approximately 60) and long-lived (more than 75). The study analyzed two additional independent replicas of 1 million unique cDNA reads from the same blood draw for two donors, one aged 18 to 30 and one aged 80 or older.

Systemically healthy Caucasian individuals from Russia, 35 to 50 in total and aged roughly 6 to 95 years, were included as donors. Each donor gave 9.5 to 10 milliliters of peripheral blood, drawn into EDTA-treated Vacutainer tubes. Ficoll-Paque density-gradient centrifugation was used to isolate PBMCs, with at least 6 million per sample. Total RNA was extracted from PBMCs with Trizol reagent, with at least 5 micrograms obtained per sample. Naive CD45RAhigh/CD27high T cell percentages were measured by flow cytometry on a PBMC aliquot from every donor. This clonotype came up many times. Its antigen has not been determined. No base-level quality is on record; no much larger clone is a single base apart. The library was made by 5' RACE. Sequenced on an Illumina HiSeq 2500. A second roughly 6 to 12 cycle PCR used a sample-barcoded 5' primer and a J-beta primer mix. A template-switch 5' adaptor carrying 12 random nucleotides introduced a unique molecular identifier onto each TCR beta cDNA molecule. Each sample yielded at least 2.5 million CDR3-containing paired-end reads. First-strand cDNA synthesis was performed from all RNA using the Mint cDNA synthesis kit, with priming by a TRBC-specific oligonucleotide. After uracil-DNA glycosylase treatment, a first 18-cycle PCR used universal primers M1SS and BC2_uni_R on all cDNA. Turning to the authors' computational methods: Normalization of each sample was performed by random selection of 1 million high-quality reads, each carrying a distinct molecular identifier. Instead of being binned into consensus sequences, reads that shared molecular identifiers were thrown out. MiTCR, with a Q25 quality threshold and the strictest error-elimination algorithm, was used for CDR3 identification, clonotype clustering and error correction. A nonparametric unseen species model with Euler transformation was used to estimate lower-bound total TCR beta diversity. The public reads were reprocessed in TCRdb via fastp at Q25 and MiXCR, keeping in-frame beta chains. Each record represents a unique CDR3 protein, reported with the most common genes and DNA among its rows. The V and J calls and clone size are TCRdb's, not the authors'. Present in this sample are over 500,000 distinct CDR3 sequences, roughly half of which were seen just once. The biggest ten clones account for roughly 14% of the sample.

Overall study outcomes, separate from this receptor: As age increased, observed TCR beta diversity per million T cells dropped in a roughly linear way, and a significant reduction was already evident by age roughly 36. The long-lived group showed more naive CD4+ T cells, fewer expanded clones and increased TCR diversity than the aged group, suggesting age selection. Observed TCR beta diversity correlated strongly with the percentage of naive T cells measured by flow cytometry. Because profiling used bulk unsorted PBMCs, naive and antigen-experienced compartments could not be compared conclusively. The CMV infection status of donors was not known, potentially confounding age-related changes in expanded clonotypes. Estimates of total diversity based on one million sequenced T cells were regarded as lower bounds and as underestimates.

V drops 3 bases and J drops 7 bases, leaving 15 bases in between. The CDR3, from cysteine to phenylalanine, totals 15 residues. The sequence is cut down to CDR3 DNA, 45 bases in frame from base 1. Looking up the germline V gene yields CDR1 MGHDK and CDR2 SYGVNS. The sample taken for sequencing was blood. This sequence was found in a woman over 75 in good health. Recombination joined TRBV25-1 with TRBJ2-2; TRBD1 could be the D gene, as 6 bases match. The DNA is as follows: TGTGCCAGCAGTGAGAGGCAGGGGCGAATCGGGGAGCTGTTTTTT. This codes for CASSERQGRIGELFF.